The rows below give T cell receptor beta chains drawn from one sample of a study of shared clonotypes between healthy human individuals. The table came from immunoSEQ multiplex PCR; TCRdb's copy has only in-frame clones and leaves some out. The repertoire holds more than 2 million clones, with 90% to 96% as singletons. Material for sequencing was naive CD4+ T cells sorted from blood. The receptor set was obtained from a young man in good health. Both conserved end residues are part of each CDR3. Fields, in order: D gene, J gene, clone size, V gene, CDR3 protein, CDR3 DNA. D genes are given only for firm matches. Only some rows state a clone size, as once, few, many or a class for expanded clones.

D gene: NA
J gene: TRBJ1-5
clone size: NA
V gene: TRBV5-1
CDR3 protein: CASSLRGDSNQPQHF
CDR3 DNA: TGCGCCAGCAGCTTACGTGGGGATAGCAATCAGCCCCAGCATTTT

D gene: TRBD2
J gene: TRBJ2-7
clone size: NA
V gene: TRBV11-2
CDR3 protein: CASSRRQDRLAGPRYEQYF
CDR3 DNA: TGTGCCAGCAGCCGCCGACAGGATCGACTAGCGGGGCCACGCTACGAGCAGTACTTC

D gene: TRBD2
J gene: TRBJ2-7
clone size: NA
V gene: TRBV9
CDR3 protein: CASSVASSGGIEQYF
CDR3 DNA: TGTGCCAGCAGCGTAGCGTCCAGCGGGGGAATCGAGCAGTACTTC

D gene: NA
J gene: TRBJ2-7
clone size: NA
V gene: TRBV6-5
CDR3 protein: CASRPNRNPYEQYF
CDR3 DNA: TGTGCCAGCAGACCGAACAGGAACCCCTACGAGCAGTACTTC

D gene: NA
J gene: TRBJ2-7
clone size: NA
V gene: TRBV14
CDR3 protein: CASSPRNRAPYEQYF
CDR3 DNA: TGTGCCAGCAGTCCAAGGAACAGGGCCCCCTACGAGCAGTACTTC

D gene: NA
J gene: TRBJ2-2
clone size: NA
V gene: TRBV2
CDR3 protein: CASSEAPGTGELFF
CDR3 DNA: TGTGCCAGCAGTGAAGCGCCCGGAACCGGGGAGCTGTTTTTT

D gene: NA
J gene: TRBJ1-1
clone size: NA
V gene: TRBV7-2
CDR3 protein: CASGNRVTEAFF
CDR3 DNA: TGTGCCAGCGGTAACAGGGTCACAGAAGCTTTCTTT

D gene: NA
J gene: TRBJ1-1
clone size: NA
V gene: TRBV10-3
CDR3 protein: CAIKVRNTEAFF
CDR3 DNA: TGTGCCATCAAGGTCCGGAACACTGAAGCTTTCTTT

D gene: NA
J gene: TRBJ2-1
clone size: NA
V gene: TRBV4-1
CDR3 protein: CASSQGERALSYNEQFF
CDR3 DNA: TGCGCCAGCAGCCAAGGGGAGCGGGCCCTCTCCTACAATGAGCAGTTCTTC

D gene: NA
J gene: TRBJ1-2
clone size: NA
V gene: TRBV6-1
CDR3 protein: CASLGVAGEYGYTF
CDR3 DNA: TGTGCCAGCCTGGGAGTAGCAGGGGAATATGGCTACACCTTC

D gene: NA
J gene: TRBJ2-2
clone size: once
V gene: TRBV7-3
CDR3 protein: CASSLGGLTGELFF
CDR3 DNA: TGTGCCAGCAGCTTAGGGGGGCTCACCGGGGAGCTGTTTTTT

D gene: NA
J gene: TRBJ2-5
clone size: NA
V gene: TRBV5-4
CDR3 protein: CASSLNSGSQETQYF
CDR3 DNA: TGTGCCAGCAGCTTGAACAGCGGTTCCCAAGAGACCCAGTACTTC

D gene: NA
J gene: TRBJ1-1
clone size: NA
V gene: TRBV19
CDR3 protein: CASRISYGRESNTEAFF
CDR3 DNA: TGTGCCAGTAGGATATCCTATGGGAGGGAGTCTAACACTGAAGCTTTCTTT

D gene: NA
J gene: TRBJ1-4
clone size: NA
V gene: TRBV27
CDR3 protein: CASSLSGRNDEKLFF
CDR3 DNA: TGTGCCAGCAGTTTATCTGGGCGGAACGATGAAAAACTGTTTTTT

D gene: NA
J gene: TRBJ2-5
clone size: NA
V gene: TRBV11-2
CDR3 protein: CASSLAGIQETQYF
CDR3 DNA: TGTGCCAGCAGCTTAGCCGGGATACAAGAGACCCAGTACTTC

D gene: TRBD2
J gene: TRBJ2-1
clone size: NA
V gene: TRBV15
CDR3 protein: CATSRDKRGAGNEQFF
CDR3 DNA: TGTGCCACCAGCAGAGATAAGCGGGGGGCCGGCAATGAGCAGTTCTTC

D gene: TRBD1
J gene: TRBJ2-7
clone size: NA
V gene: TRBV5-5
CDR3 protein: CASSLTQGSYEQYF
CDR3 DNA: TGTGCCAGCAGCTTGACACAGGGGTCCTACGAGCAGTACTTC

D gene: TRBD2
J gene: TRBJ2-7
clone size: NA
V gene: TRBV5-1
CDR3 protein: CASSSGGTASSYEQYF
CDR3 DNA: TGCGCCAGCAGCTCCGGGGGGACCGCTTCATCCTACGAGCAGTACTTC

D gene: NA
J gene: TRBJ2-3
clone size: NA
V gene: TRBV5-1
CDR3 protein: CASSPWQGKTDTQYF
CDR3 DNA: TGCGCCAGCAGCCCCTGGCAGGGGAAGACAGATACGCAGTATTTT

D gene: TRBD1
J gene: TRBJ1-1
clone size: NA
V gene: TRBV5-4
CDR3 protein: CASRAPGTVNTEAFF
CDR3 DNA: TGTGCCAGCAGAGCTCCCGGGACAGTGAACACTGAAGCTTTCTTT